The rows below give T cell receptor beta chains drawn from one sample of a study of Graves' ophthalmopathy and Graves' hyperthyroidism. In TCRdb, the multiplex PCR reads were re-called with MiXCR into one record per CDR3 protein. The data contain more than 300,000 distinct CDR3 sequences, about a sixth of them singletons. Sequencing used peripheral blood. The receptors were sampled from an adult woman with stable Graves' hyperthyroidism. CDR3s include the opening cysteine and the closing phenylalanine or tryptophan. A D gene is named only where the DNA matches it firmly. Not every row has a clone size; where given, it reads once, few, many or a size class.

DNA,CDR3,V,D,size,J,length
TGTGCCAGCCGCTGGGGAGGTTACGAGCAGTACTTC,CASRWGGYEQYF,TRBV11-2,NA,many,TRBJ2-7,12
TGCGCCAGCAGTGAGATAGGACAAGGGTTGTACGAGCAGTACTTC,CASSEIGQGLYEQYF,TRBV10-1,NA,few,TRBJ2-7,15
TGTGCCAGCAGCTCACTTAGGGGGCGGAGTCGTGGCTACACCTTC,CASSSLRGRSRGYTF,TRBV11-2,TRBD1,many,TRBJ1-2,15
TGCAGCGTCCGGACAGGGTTGGGCGGGGAGCTGTTTTTT,CSVRTGLGGELFF,TRBV29-1,TRBD1,many,TRBJ2-2,13
TGCGCCAGCAGCTTGGAGACTTTGGGGAATTCACCCCTCCACTTT,CASSLETLGNSPLHF,TRBV5-1,NA,many,TRBJ1-6,15
TGCGCCAGCAGCCAAGGGCTTCACGGCGCGGGCTACGAGCAGTACTTC,CASSQGLHGAGYEQYF,TRBV4-3,NA,many,TRBJ2-7,16
TGTGCCAGCAGTTTTATGGGATCTCCTGAAGCTTTCTTT,CASSFMGSPEAFF,TRBV28,NA,many,TRBJ1-1,13
TGCAGTGCTAGGGCTCTGAGGGTCAGCAATCAGCCCCAGCATTTT,CSARALRVSNQPQHF,TRBV20-1,NA,many,TRBJ1-5,15
TGTGCCAGCAGCTTCGCCGCAGGGAGGGATGGCTACACCTTC,CASSFAAGRDGYTF,TRBV7-9,NA,many,TRBJ1-2,14
TGCAGTGCAAAGCCTGACCCGGCGAACACTGAAGCTTTCTTT,CSAKPDPANTEAFF,TRBV20-1,NA,many,TRBJ1-1,14
TGTGCCAGCAGTGACAGGGGGCAGGTCAACACTGAAGCTTTCTTT,CASSDRGQVNTEAFF,TRBV6-1,TRBD1,NA,TRBJ1-1,15
TGTGCCAGCAGTTACGGGACAGGGCAAACCGGGGAGCTGTTTTTT,CASSYGTGQTGELFF,TRBV6-5,TRBD1,many,TRBJ2-2,15
TGCAGTGCCCCCAGACAGGGGATCACCGGGGAGCTGTTTTTT,CSAPRQGITGELFF,TRBV20-1,TRBD1,many,TRBJ2-2,14
TGTGCCAGCAGTGGAGGGGTTAGGCAGTTGAAACAAGAGACCCAGTACTTC,CASSGGVRQLKQETQYF,TRBV25-1,NA,many,TRBJ2-5,17
TGTGCCAGCAGTTTCGAGGCACAGACGAACACTGAAGCTTTCTTT,CASSFEAQTNTEAFF,TRBV12-3/TRBV12-4,NA,NA,TRBJ1-1,15
TGTGCCAGTAGCCAGACAGGGGTCGGATACGAGCAGTACTTC,CASSQTGVGYEQYF,TRBV19,TRBD1,many,TRBJ2-7,14
TGCAGCGTTGAAACACCGGGACAGTCCTACGAGCAGTACTTC,CSVETPGQSYEQYF,TRBV29-1,TRBD1,NA,TRBJ2-7,14
TGTGCCACGAGGAGGGCCGGGGTCCTTAGCTCCTACGAGCAGTACTTC,CATRRAGVLSSYEQYF,TRBV28,NA,NA,TRBJ2-7,16
TGTGCCAGCAGTTACCGCGGTGTGGTAAACACTGAAGCTTTCTTT,CASSYRGVVNTEAFF,TRBV6-2/TRBV6-3,NA,many,TRBJ1-1,15
TGTGCCAGCAGCTTAGATCGGGAAACAGGGCCTACCCAGGAGACCCAGTACTTC,CASSLDRETGPTQETQYF,TRBV11-2,NA,NA,TRBJ2-5,18
TGCGCCAGCAGCCGCGTACAGGGGCTCCAAGAGACCCAGTACTTC,CASSRVQGLQETQYF,TRBV4-3,TRBD1,few,TRBJ2-5,15
TGTGCCAGCAGTCGTACACAGCTTCATTCACCCCTCCACTTT,CASSRTQLHSPLHF,TRBV6-1,NA,many,TRBJ1-6,14
TGCAGCGTTGAAGGCGGGACAGTCTATGGCTACACCTTC,CSVEGGTVYGYTF,TRBV29-1,TRBD1,many,TRBJ1-2,13
TGTGCCATCAGTGAGTCGTCTAGCGGGAGGGCCGTCCGGGAGACCCAGTACTTC,CAISESSSGRAVRETQYF,TRBV10-3,TRBD2,many,TRBJ2-5,18
TGTGCCAGCAGCCAAAAAACCGGCACTGAAGCTTTCTTT,CASSQKTGTEAFF,TRBV3-1,NA,few,TRBJ1-1,13